Included here is one T cell receptor beta chain sequence, with context. No antigen is known for it. A junction end diverges from the germline sequence, so it may reflect a read error. The authors made TCR beta cDNA from approximately 500 ng total RNA with a constant-region primer. Employing slightly modified ARM-PCR, three nested multiplex PCR rounds were run, and these gave rise to the TCR beta libraries. It was with TRBV1-TRBV30 forward primers and a C-beta reverse primer that the first two PCR rounds were run, at 10 to 11 cycles each. Via MiXCR, TCRdb re-called the multiplex PCR reads, giving one row per CDR3 protein. The table includes about 310,000 distinct CDR3 sequences, 65% detected once. The source of the sample is a study of tumor-infiltrating lymphocytes in primary liver carcinoma. For the study at large: Tumor lesions were T1-T3 N0M0 and spanned about 4.2 to 11 cm. Each sample had roughly 3.5 to 8 million productive TCRbeta reads regardless of tissue type. Study findings and constraints: Against blood, tumors held a significantly higher top-250-clone fraction (p = 0.039).

The CDR3 has 12 amino acids. In germline, CDR1 is GTSNPN, CDR2 SVGIG (reference sequence). Germline DNA was extracted alongside blood RNA, which was obtained from unsorted whole blood. The authors collected four milliliters of peripheral blood before surgery. The material sequenced was peripheral blood. The chain uses TRBV30 and TRBJ2-7, with 9 bases aligning to TRBD1. This sequence originates from a man in his forties with primary liver carcinoma and hepatitis B virus infection. The CDR3 loop reads CAWSVRDREADF. The CDR3 DNA sequence: TGTGCCTGGAGCGTCCGGGACAGGGAGGCCGACTTC.